This T cell receptor (beta chain) was obtained from a study of beta chain features in type 1 diabetes. Markers CD45RO/CCR7/CD25/CD127/CD95/CD27 served to sort CD4+ naive, central memory, regulatory and stem cell-like memory cells. The study reverse transcribed the entire isolated RNA, so it sequenced expressed TCRB transcripts. Produced via immunoSEQ multiplex PCR; TCRdb's table is partial and in-frame only. The sample shows 20,000 to 25,000 clones, nearly 70% of them seen only once. The specimen was Tregs from blood. The TCR comes from a woman between 40 and 50 years old in good health.

CDR3 loop: CASSILLHNEQFF. CDR3 nucleotide sequence: TGTGCCAGCAGTATCCTACTTCACAATGAGCAGTTCTTC. This chain joins TRBV27 and TRBJ2-1; no definite D call. V gave up 5 bases and J gave up 5 bases, with 10 bases separating them. This CDR3 region has 13 residues. In germline, CDR1 is MNHEY, CDR2 SMNVEV (reference sequence).